A single sample is the source of the 8 T cell receptor beta chains below, sequenced in a study of T-cell memory formation after mild COVID-19. MiXCR was run by TCRdb on the 5' RACE reads, yielding one entry per CDR3 protein. The sample shows roughly 130,000 distinct CDR3 sequences, about 6.5% of them seen only once. The sample taken for sequencing was PBMCs or a T cell subset sorted from them (not recorded which). The receptors shown here come from an adult woman who had mild COVID-19 (a few samples of this study predate the infection). Cell type and time point are not known.

In this sample, this clonotype turned up many times. The rearrangement joins TRBV16 to TRBJ2-1; weak D call: TRBD1 (6 bases). The CDR3 length is 15 residues. The ends were cut back, 2 bases at V and 0 bases at J, with 8 bases in the middle. Looked up from germline, CDR1 is KGHSY and CDR2 is FQNENV. The CDR3 protein is CASSQTGSSYNEQFF. The CDR3 DNA sequence: TGTGCCAGCAGCCAAACAGGGAGCTCCTACAATGAGCAGTTCTTC. The whole variable domain, remainder taken from reference TRBV16 and TRBJ2-1, is GEEVAQTPKHLVRGEGQKAKLYCAPIKGHSYVFWYQQVLKNEFKFLISFQNENVFDETGMPKERFSAKCLPNSPCSLEIQATKLEDSAVYFCASSQTGSSYNEQFFGPGTRLTVL.

This clonotype was counted many times. The J gene is TRBJ1-1, the V gene TRBV27; D gene unclear. V lost 3 bases and J 0 bases, leaving 8 bases between the germline ends. The CDR3 has 14 residues. Germline V gene sequence: CDR1 MNHEY, CDR2 SMNVEV (reference sequence). In DNA, the CDR3 is TGTGCCAGCAGTTTTAGCAGATTGAACACTGAAGCTTTCTTT. The encoded protein is CASSFSRLNTEAFF.

The V and J genes are TRBV12-3 or TRBV12-4 and TRBJ1-1, with 8 bases aligning to TRBD1. The CDR3 is 13 residues long. V dropped 8 bases and J dropped 4; count of bases not matched to a gene: 6. In nucleotides, the CDR3 is TGTGCCAGCGCAGGACAGGGTTTCACTGAAGCTTTCTTT. Protein product: CASAGQGFTEAFF.

The chain joins TRBV2 to TRBJ2-7, with 12 bases that match TRBD1. The CDR3 loop spans 15 amino acids. J was trimmed by 6 bases and V by 5 bases; bases with no gene match: 8. The V gene's germline CDR1 is SNHLY and CDR2 FYNNEI. The CDR3 region has the DNA TGTGCCAGCAGTTCCGGGACAGGGGGCCTCGGCGAGCAGTACTTC. Protein product: CASSSGTGGLGEQYF.

This rearrangement joins TRBV6-6 to TRBJ2-7; 7 bases are a match to TRBD1. The CDR3 totals 13 residues. The germline V gene has CDR1 MNHNY and CDR2 SVGAGI (reference sequence). Trimming removed 7 bases from V and 2 bases from J; junction bases left unmatched: 5. The DNA for the CDR3 is TGTGCCAGCACCGGTACAGGGGCCTACGAGCAGTACTTC. This translates into CASTGTGAYEQYF.

The table lists this clonotype with a few counts. The CDR3 DNA follows: TGCAGTGCTAGTCCCAGAGGCACCGGGGAGCTGTTTTTT. This encodes CSASPRGTGELFF. The V and J genes are TRBV20-1 and TRBJ2-2; D gene unclear. Trimming cost V 3 bases and J 4 bases, with 9 bases left between them. The germline V gene encodes CDR1 DFQATT and CDR2 SNEGSKA (reference sequence). There are 13 residues in the CDR3.

Comments on this clonotype: This may stem from a read error, because a much larger clone lies one nucleotide away. The genes are TRBV11-3 and TRBJ2-3; D gene ambiguous. Trimming removed 5 bases at V and 4 bases at J, with 10 bases between. This CDR3 contains 13 residues. The germline gives CDR1 SGHNT, CDR2 YENEEA. CDR3 in DNA: TGTGCCAGCAGCCCCTCCGGGTCAGATACGCAGTATTTT. It codes for CASSPSGSDTQYF.

The chain joins TRBV5-1 to TRBJ2-1; no clear D. Germline CDR1 is SGHRS and CDR2 is YFSETQ. Trimming took 0 bases from V and 0 from J, leaving 7 bases between them. The CDR3 has 15 residues. The CDR3 sequence is CASSLEVGSYNEQFF. The CDR3 coding sequence is TGCGCCAGCAGCTTGGAGGTAGGCTCCTACAATGAGCAGTTCTTC.